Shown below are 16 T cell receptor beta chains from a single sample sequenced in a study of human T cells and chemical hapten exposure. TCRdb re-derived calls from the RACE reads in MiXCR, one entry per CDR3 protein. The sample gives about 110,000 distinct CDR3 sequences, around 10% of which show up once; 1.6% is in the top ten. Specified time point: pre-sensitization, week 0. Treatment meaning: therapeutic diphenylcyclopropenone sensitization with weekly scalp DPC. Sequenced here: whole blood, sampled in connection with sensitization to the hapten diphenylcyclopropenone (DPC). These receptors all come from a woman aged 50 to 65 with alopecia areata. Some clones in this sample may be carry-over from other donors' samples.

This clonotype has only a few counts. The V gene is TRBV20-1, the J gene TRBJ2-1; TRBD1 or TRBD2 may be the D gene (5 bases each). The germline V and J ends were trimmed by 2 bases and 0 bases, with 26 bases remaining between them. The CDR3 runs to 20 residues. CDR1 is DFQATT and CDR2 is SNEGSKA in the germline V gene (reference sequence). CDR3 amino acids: CSARSRGWLGVRSSYNEQFF. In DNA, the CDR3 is TGCAGTGCTAGATCGAGGGGATGGCTAGGGGTGCGAAGCTCCTACAATGAGCAGTTCTTC.

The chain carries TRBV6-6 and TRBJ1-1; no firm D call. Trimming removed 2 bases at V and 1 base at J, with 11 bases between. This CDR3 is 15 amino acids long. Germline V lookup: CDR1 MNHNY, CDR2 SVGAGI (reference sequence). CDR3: CASSYRGGGNTEAFF. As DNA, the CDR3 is TGTGCCAGCAGTTACCGTGGAGGAGGGAACACTGAAGCTTTCTTT.

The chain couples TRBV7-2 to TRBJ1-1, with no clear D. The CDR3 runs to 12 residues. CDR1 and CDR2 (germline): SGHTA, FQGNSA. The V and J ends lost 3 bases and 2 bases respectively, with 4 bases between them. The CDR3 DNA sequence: TGTGCCAGCAGCTTTTATAACACTGAAGCTTTCTTT. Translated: CASSFYNTEAFF.

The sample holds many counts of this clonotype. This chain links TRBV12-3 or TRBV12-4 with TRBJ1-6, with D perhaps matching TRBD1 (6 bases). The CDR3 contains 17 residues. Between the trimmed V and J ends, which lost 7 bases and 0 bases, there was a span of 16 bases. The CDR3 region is CASTRGRGSSYNSPLHF. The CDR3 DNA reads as TGTGCCAGCACCCGGGGGAGGGGGAGCTCCTATAATTCACCCCTCCACTTT.

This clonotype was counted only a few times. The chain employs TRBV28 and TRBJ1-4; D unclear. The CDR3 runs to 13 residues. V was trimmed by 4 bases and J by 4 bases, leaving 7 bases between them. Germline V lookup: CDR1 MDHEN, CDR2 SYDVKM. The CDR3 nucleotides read TGTGCCAGCAGTTCCTCAGTTAATGAAAAACTGTTTTTT. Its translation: CASSSSVNEKLFF.

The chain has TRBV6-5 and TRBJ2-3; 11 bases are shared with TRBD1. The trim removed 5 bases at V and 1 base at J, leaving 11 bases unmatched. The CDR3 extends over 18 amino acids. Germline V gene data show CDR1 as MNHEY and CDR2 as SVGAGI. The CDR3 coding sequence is TGTGCCAGCAGTACACCCTACGGGACAGGGGGTGGCACAGATACGCAGTATTTT. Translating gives CASSTPYGTGGGTDTQYF.

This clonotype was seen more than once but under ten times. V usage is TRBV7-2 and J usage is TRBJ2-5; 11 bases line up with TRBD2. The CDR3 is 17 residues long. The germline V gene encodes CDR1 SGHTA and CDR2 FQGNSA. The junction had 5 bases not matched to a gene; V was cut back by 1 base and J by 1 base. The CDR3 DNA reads TGTGCCAGCAGCTTAGGACTAGCGGGGAGCCTCCAAGAGACCCAGTACTTC. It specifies CASSLGLAGSLQETQYF.

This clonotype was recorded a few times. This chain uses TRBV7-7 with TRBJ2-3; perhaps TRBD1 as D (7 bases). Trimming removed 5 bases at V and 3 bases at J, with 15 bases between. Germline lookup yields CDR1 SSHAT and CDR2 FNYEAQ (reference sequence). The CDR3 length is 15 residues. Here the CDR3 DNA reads TGTGCCAGCAGCCGCGGGACAGAGACAACAGATACGCAGTATTTT. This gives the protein CASSRGTETTDTQYF.

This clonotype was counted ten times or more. The CDR3 sequence is CCQGLDSNIQYF. CDR3 nucleotides: TGTTGCCAGGGACTAGACTCCAACATTCAGTACTTC. V and J are TRBV2 and TRBJ2-4; 8 bases line up with TRBD2. Germline V gene lookup returns CDR1 SNHLY and CDR2 FYNNEI. There are 12 residues in the CDR3.

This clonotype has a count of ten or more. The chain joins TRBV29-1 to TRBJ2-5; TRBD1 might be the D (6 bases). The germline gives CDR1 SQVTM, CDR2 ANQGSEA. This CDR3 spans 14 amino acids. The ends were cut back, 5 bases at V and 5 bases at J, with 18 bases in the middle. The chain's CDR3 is CSVSQQGRTETQYF. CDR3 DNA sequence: TGCAGCGTTTCCCAACAGGGTCGTACGGAGACCCAGTACTTC. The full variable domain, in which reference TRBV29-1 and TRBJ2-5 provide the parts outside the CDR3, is SAVISQKPSRDICQRGTSLTIQCQVDSQVTMMFWYRQQPGQSLTLIATANQGSEATYESGFVIDKFPISRPNLTFSTLTVSNMSPEDSSIYLCSVSQQGRTETQYFGPGTRLLVL.

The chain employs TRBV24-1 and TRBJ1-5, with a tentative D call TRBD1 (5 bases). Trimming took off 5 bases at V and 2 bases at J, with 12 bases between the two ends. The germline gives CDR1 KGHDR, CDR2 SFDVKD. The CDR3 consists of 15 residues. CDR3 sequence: CATSARGFGNQPQHF. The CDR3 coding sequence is TGTGCCACCAGTGCGAGGGGTTTCGGCAATCAGCCCCAGCATTTT.

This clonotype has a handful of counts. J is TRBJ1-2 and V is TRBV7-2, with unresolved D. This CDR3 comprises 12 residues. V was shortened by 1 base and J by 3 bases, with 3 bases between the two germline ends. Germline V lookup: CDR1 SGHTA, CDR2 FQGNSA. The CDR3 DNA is TGTGCCAGCAGCTTAGACCACTATGGCTACACCTTC. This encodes CASSLDHYGYTF.

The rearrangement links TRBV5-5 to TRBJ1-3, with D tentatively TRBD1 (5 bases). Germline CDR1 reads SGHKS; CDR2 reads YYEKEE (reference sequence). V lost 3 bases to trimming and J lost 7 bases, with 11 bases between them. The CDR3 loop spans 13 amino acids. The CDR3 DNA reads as TGTGCCAGCAGCTGGGGCTATGTTAACACCATATATTTT. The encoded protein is CASSWGYVNTIYF.

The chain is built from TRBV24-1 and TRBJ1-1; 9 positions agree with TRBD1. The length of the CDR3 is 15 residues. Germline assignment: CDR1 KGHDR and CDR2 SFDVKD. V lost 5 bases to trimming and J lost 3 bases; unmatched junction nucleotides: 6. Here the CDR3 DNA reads TGTGCCACCAGTGGAACGGGACAGGGTTACACTGAAGCTTTCTTT. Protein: CATSGTGQGYTEAFF.

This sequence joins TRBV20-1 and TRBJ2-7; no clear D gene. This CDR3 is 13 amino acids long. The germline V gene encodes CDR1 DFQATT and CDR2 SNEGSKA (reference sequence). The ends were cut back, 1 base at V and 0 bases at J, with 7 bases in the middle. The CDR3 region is CSARAVVSYEQYF. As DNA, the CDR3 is TGCAGTGCTAGAGCAGTGGTCTCCTACGAGCAGTACTTC.

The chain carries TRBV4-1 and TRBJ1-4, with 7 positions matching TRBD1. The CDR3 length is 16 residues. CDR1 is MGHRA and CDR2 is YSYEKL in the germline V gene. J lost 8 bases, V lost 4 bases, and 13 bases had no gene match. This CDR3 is CASSLIQQGKGEKLFF. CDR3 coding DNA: TGCGCCAGCAGCCTTATCCAACAGGGGAAAGGAGAAAAACTGTTTTTT.